This record looks at one T cell receptor (beta chain) sequence and its context. From RNA transcripts, TCR beta CDR3 regions were amplified. First-round RT-PCR with HTBI primers amplified the TCR CDR3 region. TCRdb reanalysed the multiplex PCR reads using MiXCR and keeps one entry per CDR3 protein. The data show around 350,000 distinct CDR3 sequences, with about 19% seen just once and 3.7% held by the top ten. The CDR3 sequence is 15 residues long. J lost 5 bases, V lost 2 bases, and 7 bases had no gene match. The V gene's germline CDR1 is MNHEY and CDR2 SVGAGI. The sample is drawn from a study of T cells in Graves' hyperthyroidism and ophthalmopathy.

The rearrangement links TRBV6-5 to TRBJ1-2; 8 bases are shared with TRBD1. Specimen: blood. The source of this sequence is a young woman with Graves' hyperthyroidism. The CDR3 here is CASSYRSGGKYGYTF. The DNA for the CDR3 is TGTGCCAGCAGTTACCGCTCAGGGGGCAAGTATGGCTACACCTTC.